The source of this T cell receptor (beta chain) is a study of CD8+CD57+ T cells in acquired aplastic anemia. About the study: Around 3.2 ug was the average amount of DNA from sorted CD4+ and CD8+ cells. Study-wide points: Patients had around 30 CD8+ CDR3 sequences in common with controls (the shared set).

Investigators profiled TCR beta VDJ and CDR3 from genomic DNA template. MiXCR, applied by TCRdb to the reads, yields one record per CDR3 protein. The sample shows 150,000 to 200,000 distinct CDR3 sequences, 48% of them seen only once. The CDR3 has 14 amino acids. V was pared by 0 bases and J by 8 bases, with 11 bases between. CDR1 and CDR2 (germline): MNHEY, SVGAGI. There are many counts of this clonotype. What it recognizes is unknown. All patients picked for sequencing had shown, by flow cytometry, an expansion of CD8+CD57+ cells. This clonotype was sampled from a human donor with aplastic anemia. V is TRBV6-5 and J is TRBJ1-5, with D hard to call. Input material: sorted CD4+, CD8+, or CD8+CD57+ T cells (not recorded which) from PBMCs. In DNA, the CDR3 is TGTGCCAGCAGTTACTCGATAAAGGGCGAGCCCCAGCATTTT. Translated: CASSYSIKGEPQHF.